The 25 T cell receptor beta chains reported below all come from one sample, sequenced in a study of blood T cell repertoires in COVID-19. TCRdb's table, derived via immunoSEQ multiplex PCR, lists solely in-frame clones and lacks some. The data contain 150,000 or so clones, approximately 85% of them singletons. What was sequenced was peripheral blood. The origin of the receptors is a man aged 35 to 55 who had recovered from COVID-19.

J is TRBJ1-6 and V is TRBV5-4, with TRBD1 matching over 7 bases. With 4 bases clipped from V and 9 bases from J, the junction kept 7 bases outside the gene matches. This CDR3 is 14 amino acids long. Looked up from germline, CDR1 is SGHNT and CDR2 is YYREEE (reference sequence). Here the CDR3 DNA reads TGTGCCAGCAGCCGCGACAGGGAAATTTCACCCCTCCACTTT. Amino acids: CASSRDREISPLHF.

This clone has more than one count but fewer than ten. J is TRBJ2-4 and V is TRBV6-1, with TRBD1 matching over 9 bases. The CDR3 is made up of 22 amino acids. CDR1 and CDR2 from the germline V gene are MNHNS and SASEGT. V shed 2 bases and J 3 bases; nucleotides not matched to a gene: 23. The CDR3 bases are TGTGCCAGCAGTGAACAACCAGGGTTGGTAGGGACAGGGTTGGGGGTCAAAAACATTCAGTACTTC. Protein: CASSEQPGLVGTGLGVKNIQYF.

The CDR3 coding sequence is TGTGCCTGGAGAAACAAGGAGGAGGATGGCGGTCAGCCCCAGCATTTT. Residues: CAWRNKEEDGGQPQHF. J is TRBJ1-5 and V is TRBV30; D call uncertain. Germline loops: CDR1 GTSNPN, CDR2 SVGIG (reference sequence). The CDR3 totals 16 residues. Between the trimmed V and J ends, which lost 3 bases and 6 bases, there was a span of 21 bases.

The sample holds one count of this clone. In DNA form, the CDR3 reads TGTGCCAGCAGCTTATCCTGGAACACTGAAGCTTTCTTT. This sequence encodes CASSLSWNTEAFF. The chain links TRBV5-8 to TRBJ1-1; D remains unclear. The germline V and J ends were trimmed by 2 bases and 1 base, with 6 bases remaining between them. The germline V gene has CDR1 SGHTS and CDR2 YDEGEE. The CDR3 consists of 13 residues.

The chain carries TRBV27 and TRBJ2-5; TRBD2 agrees at 13 bases. Germline loops: CDR1 MNHEY, CDR2 SMNVEV (reference sequence). The CDR3 covers 18 residues. V shed 2 bases, J shed 5 bases, and the junction held 11 bases outside the gene matches. CDR3 sequence reads: CASSLPALAGGPWETQYF. The CDR3 DNA reads as TGTGCCAGCAGTTTACCCGCACTAGCGGGGGGGCCCTGGGAGACCCAGTACTTC.

V is TRBV6-6 and J is TRBJ2-1; no clear D. V was pared by 7 bases and J by 7 bases, with 8 bases between. This CDR3 is 11 amino acids long. Germline CDR1 MNHNY, CDR2 SVGAGI (reference sequence). The DNA for the CDR3 is TGTGCCAGCATCAGAGGAAATGAGCAGTTCTTC. It specifies CASIRGNEQFF.

This clone was counted once. V usage is TRBV25-1 and J usage is TRBJ1-1; D unclear. CDR3 length: 16 residues. V dropped 0 bases and J dropped 4 bases, with 15 bases sitting between them. Germline CDR1 reads MGHDK; CDR2 reads SYGVNS. The CDR3: CASSEYGAGRSTEAFF. CDR3 DNA sequence: TGTGCCAGCAGTGAATATGGCGCGGGGAGGAGCACTGAAGCTTTCTTT.

The CDR3 DNA reads TGTGCCAGCAGCTTCGGGAACACTGAAGCTTTCTTT. Amino acids: CASSFGNTEAFF. The rearrangement joins TRBV7-9 to TRBJ1-1, with unresolved D. V dropped 3 bases and J dropped 1 base, with 3 bases sitting between them. Germline V CDR1 and CDR2: SEHNR, FQNEAQ (reference sequence). This CDR3 has 12 residues.

The chain recombines TRBV11-2 with TRBJ1-6; 7 bases are shared with TRBD1. Trimming removed 1 base from V and 2 bases from J; junction bases left unmatched: 2. Germline CDR1 reads SGHAT; CDR2 reads FQNNGV. CDR3 length: 16 amino acids. The CDR3 DNA reads TGTGCCAGCAGCTTAGGAGGGACAGCCTATAATTCACCCCTCCACTTT. This sequence encodes CASSLGGTAYNSPLHF.

The chain is built from TRBV4-1 and TRBJ2-1; 9 bases are a match to TRBD2. V was pared by 2 bases and J by 7 bases, with 6 bases of the junction left unmatched. The CDR3 is 15 amino acids. Germline CDR1 and CDR2: MGHRA and YSYEKL. The chain's CDR3 is CASSQQAGGKNEQFF. The CDR3 coding sequence is TGCGCCAGCAGCCAACAAGCGGGGGGAAAGAATGAGCAGTTCTTC.

In this sample, this clone turned up a few times. The chain couples TRBV5-4 to TRBJ2-7; maybe TRBD1 (8 bases). Germline V gene sequence: CDR1 SGHNT, CDR2 YYREEE (reference sequence). The CDR3 runs to 14 residues. The germline V and J ends were trimmed by 5 bases and 2 bases, with 14 bases remaining between them. CDR3 protein: CASSLQGGTYEQYF. The CDR3 bases are TGTGCCAGCAGTCTACAGGGGGGGACCTACGAGCAGTACTTC.

This clone was seen only once. The V call is TRBV27, the J call TRBJ1-6; 9 nucleotides line up with TRBD1. Germline V CDR1 and CDR2: MNHEY, SMNVEV (reference sequence). The CDR3 spans 16 residues. With 6 bases clipped from V and 6 bases from J, the junction kept 9 bases outside the gene matches. The CDR3 DNA follows: TGTGCCAGCAGCCCCACGGGACAGGGCGGTAATTCACCCCTCCACTTT. Its protein is CASSPTGQGGNSPLHF.

This clone is a singleton in its sample. The V call is TRBV27, the J call TRBJ2-7, with D uncertain. In germline, CDR1 is MNHEY, CDR2 SMNVEV (reference sequence). The length of the CDR3 is 12 residues. V was shortened by 9 bases and J by 4 bases, with 13 bases between the two germline ends. CDR3 DNA sequence: TGTGCCAGTTCAAGGTCGGGTTACGAGCAGTACTTC. This encodes CASSRSGYEQYF.

This clone was detected once. V and J are TRBV6-5 and TRBJ1-2; a possible D gene is TRBD1 (5 bases). CDR1 is MNHEY and CDR2 is SVGAGI in the germline V gene. This CDR3 has 15 amino acids. V shed 4 bases and J shed 4 bases, with 16 bases lying between them. The CDR3 coding sequence is TGTGCCAGCAGTTCGGTTTCCAGGGAAGCCTATGGCTACACCTTC. Protein sequence: CASSSVSREAYGYTF.

This clone has a handful of counts. The rearrangement links TRBV4-2 to TRBJ2-7, with 7 bases fitting TRBD2. Trimming took 1 base from V and 5 from J; bases not matched to a gene: 8. Germline loops: CDR1 LGHNA, CDR2 YNFKEQ. This CDR3 is 15 amino acids long. The CDR3 here is CASSQARGSRHEQYF. CDR3 nucleotide sequence: TGTGCCAGCAGCCAAGCGCGCGGGAGTCGGCACGAGCAGTACTTC.

In this sample, this clone turned up a few times. V usage is TRBV28 and J usage is TRBJ2-7, with a weak D call TRBD2 (5 bases). This CDR3 contains 12 residues. The V gene lost 3 bases and the J gene lost 2 bases, with 5 bases spanning the gap. Germline V CDR1 and CDR2: MDHEN, SYDVKM. CDR3 in amino acids: CASSFGTYEQYF. The CDR3 DNA sequence: TGTGCCAGCAGTTTCGGGACCTACGAGCAGTACTTC.

The chain combines TRBV19 with TRBJ2-1; D uncertain. Germline V gives CDR1 LNHDA, CDR2 SQIVND (reference sequence). This CDR3 region has 12 residues. Trimming shortened V by 7 bases and J by 6 bases, and 10 bases separated the two germline ends. This CDR3 reads CASMSGFNEQFF. CDR3 nucleotides: TGTGCCAGTATGTCCGGGTTCAATGAGCAGTTCTTC. Complete variable domain (other parts from reference TRBV19 and TRBJ2-1): DGGITQSPKYLFRKEGQNVTLSCEQNLNHDAMYWYRQDPGQGLRLIYYSQIVNDFQKGDIAEGYSVSREKKESFPLTVTSAQKNPTAFYLCASMSGFNEQFFGPGTRLTVL.

The CDR3 loop reads CAWSDRDEQYF. For the CDR3, the DNA is TGTGCCTGGAGCGACAGGGACGAGCAGTACTTC. The rearrangement links TRBV30 to TRBJ2-7; the match to TRBD1 covers 7 bases. The CDR3 sequence is 11 residues long. Germline CDR1 is GTSNPN and CDR2 is SVGIG (reference sequence). The V and J ends lost 3 bases and 5 bases, in that order; junction bases with no gene match: 1.

The V call is TRBV9, the J call TRBJ2-1; D is possibly TRBD2 (5 bases). This CDR3 is built from 17 residues. Germline CDR1 SGDLS, CDR2 YYNGEE. The ends were cut back, 4 bases at V and 3 bases at J, with 20 bases in the middle. The CDR3 region has the DNA TGTGCCAGCAGCCCCCCCCAGGCCGGAGACTACTACAATGAGCAGTTCTTC. Protein sequence: CASSPPQAGDYYNEQFF.

The rearrangement joins TRBV7-3 to TRBJ1-2, with D possibly matching TRBD1 (5 bases). Germline values: CDR1 SGHTA, CDR2 FQGTGA. Deletions cut 5 bases from V and 4 bases from J, with 11 bases between. CDR3 length equals 13 residues. CDR3 DNA: TGTGCCAGCAGCCAGGGCAGGGCCTATGGCTACACCTTC. Protein sequence: CASSQGRAYGYTF.

This clone occurred a few times. This chain uses TRBV6-5 with TRBJ2-7, with D possibly TRBD2 on 7 matching bases. The V and J ends lost 6 bases and 6 bases respectively, with 15 bases between them. This CDR3 comprises 13 residues. Per the germline V gene, CDR1 is MNHEY and CDR2 is SVGAGI. CDR3 coding DNA: TGTGCCAGCAGCCCCGGGGGGCTTGCCGAGCAGTACTTC. Encoded protein: CASSPGGLAEQYF.

The rearrangement joins TRBV4-2 to TRBJ2-7, with D perhaps matching TRBD1 (5 bases). The V end lost 3 bases, the J end lost 5 bases, and 11 bases lay between the germline ends. This CDR3 region has 13 residues. Germline CDR1 LGHNA, CDR2 YNFKEQ. The CDR3 sequence: CASSQTVDHEQYF. The CDR3 DNA follows: TGTGCCAGCAGCCAGACAGTAGATCACGAGCAGTACTTC.

The chain employs TRBV11-3 and TRBJ2-1; 7 bases agree with TRBD2. Germline V lookup: CDR1 SGHNT, CDR2 YENEEA. V shed 1 base and J 6 bases; nucleotides not matched to a gene: 0. The CDR3 length is 13 residues. The CDR3 reads CASSLGEGNEQFF. The CDR3 nucleotides read TGTGCCAGCAGCTTAGGGGAGGGCAATGAGCAGTTCTTC. Supplemented by reference TRBV11-3 and TRBJ2-1, the full variable domain reads EAGVVQSPRYKIIEKKQPVAFWCNPISGHNTLYWYLQNLGQGPELLIRYENEEAVDDSQLPKDRFSAERLKGVDSTLKIQPAELGDSAVYLCASSLGEGNEQFFGPGTRLTVL.

This clone appeared a single time. This CDR3 is CASSSDRARQPQHF. The CDR3 DNA reads as TGTGCCAGCAGCTCCGACAGGGCGAGGCAGCCCCAGCATTTT. The genes are TRBV7-8 and TRBJ1-5, with TRBD1 identical over 7 bases. The CDR3 runs to 14 residues. Germline CDR1 reads SGHVS; CDR2 reads FQNEAQ. Trimming removed 4 bases from V and 7 bases from J; junction bases left unmatched: 7.

This clone was counted a single time. CDR3 coding DNA: TGCGCCAGCAGCCCCATCGGGGTAGCGGGGACTAATGAGCAGTTCTTC. This translates into CASSPIGVAGTNEQFF. V is TRBV4-1 and J is TRBJ2-1; 8 nucleotides agree with TRBD2. Unmatched junction bases numbered 12, after V lost 4 bases and J lost 7 bases. The CDR3 totals 16 residues. The V gene's germline CDR1 is MGHRA and CDR2 YSYEKL.